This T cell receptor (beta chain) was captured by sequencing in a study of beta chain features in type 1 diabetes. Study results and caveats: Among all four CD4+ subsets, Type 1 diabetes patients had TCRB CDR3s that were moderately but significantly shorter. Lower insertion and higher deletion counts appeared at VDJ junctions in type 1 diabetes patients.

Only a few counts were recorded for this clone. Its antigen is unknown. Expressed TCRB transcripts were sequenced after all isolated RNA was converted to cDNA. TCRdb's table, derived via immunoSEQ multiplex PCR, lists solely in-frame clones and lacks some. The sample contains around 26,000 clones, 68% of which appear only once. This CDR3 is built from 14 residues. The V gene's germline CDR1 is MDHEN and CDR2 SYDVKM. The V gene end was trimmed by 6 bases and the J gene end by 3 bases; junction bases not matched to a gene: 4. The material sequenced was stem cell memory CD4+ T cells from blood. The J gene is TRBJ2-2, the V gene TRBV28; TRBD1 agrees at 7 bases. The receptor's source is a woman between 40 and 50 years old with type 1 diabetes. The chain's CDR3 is CASRIQGDTGELFF. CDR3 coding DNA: TGTGCCAGCAGGATTCAGGGGGACACCGGGGAGCTGTTTTTT.